The 7 T cell receptor beta chains below were found in one sample sequenced in a study of beta chain features in type 1 diabetes. Study-level results: Significant though moderate, a shortening of TCRB CDR3s appeared in all four CD4+ subsets of Type 1 diabetes patients.

These receptors lack a known antigen. The entirety of the isolated RNA underwent reverse transcription, so expressed TCRB transcripts were sequenced. The method was immunoSEQ multiplex PCR; TCRdb's version includes in-frame clones alone and lacks a portion of them. This sample yields 240,000 or so clones, of which about 14% are seen a single time; approximately 0.018% belongs to the top ten. Sequencing was performed on naive CD4+ T cells from blood. The receptors derive from a man between 25 and 39 years old with type 1 diabetes.

The rearrangement uses TRBV28 and TRBJ2-3; 7 bases are shared with TRBD2. In germline, CDR1 is MDHEN, CDR2 SYDVKM. The CDR3 covers 14 residues. The junction had 2 bases not matched to a gene; V was cut back by 3 bases and J by 2 bases. CDR3 nucleotide sequence: TGTGCCAGCAGTTTGGGAGGGGCCACAGATACGCAGTATTTT. Protein: CASSLGGATDTQYF.

The CDR3 DNA reads TGTGCCAGCCAGGACAGGGGACGCGCCAAAAACATTCAGTACTTC. It is translated as CASQDRGRAKNIQYF. This sequence joins TRBV2 and TRBJ2-4; 9 positions agree with TRBD1. Trimming at V came to 8 bases and at J to 1 base, leaving 6 bases not matched to a gene. Germline-derived CDR1 and CDR2 are SNHLY and FYNNEI. The CDR3 is made up of 15 amino acids.

The chain combines TRBV5-4 with TRBJ2-1; TRBD1 is a possible D gene (6 bases). Between the trimmed V and J ends, which lost 0 bases and 0 bases, there was a span of 13 bases. Germline CDR1 reads SGHNT; CDR2 reads YYREEE (reference sequence). CDR3 length: 17 amino acids. CDR3 residues: CASSLGPLGASYNEQFF. DNA for the CDR3: TGTGCCAGCAGCTTGGGCCCTTTGGGGGCCTCCTACAATGAGCAGTTCTTC.

With regard to this clone: Other DNA sequences in the same sample also yield this CDR3. The chain recombines TRBV5-1 with TRBJ2-7; TRBD1 might be the D (5 bases). CDR3 length: 14 amino acids. Between the trimmed V and J ends, which lost 4 bases and 0 bases, there was a span of 11 bases. CDR1 and CDR2 from the germline V gene are SGHRS and YFSETQ. The CDR3 DNA is TGCGCCAGCAGCCCAGGGCAGGGCTCCTACGAGCAGTACTTC. The encoded protein is CASSPGQGSYEQYF. Supplemented by reference TRBV5-1 and TRBJ2-7, the full variable domain reads KAGVTQTPRYLIKTRGQQVTLSCSPISGHRSVSWYQQTPGQGLQFLFEYFSETQRNKGNFPGRFSGRQFSNSRSEMNVSTLELGDSALYLCASSPGQGSYEQYFGPGTRLTVT.

The chain is built from TRBV25-1 and TRBJ1-1; tentative D call: TRBD1 (6 bases). This CDR3 spans 13 amino acids. Trimming stripped 7 bases from V and 4 bases from J, with 13 bases between. From germline, CDR1 is MGHDK and CDR2 SYGVNS. The DNA for the CDR3 is TGTGCCAGCACCCACACAGGGCCCACTGAAGCTTTCTTT. It yields the protein CASTHTGPTEAFF.

The chain is built from TRBV30 and TRBJ2-7; D might be TRBD1 (5 bases). This CDR3 region has 12 residues. V lost 1 base to trimming and J lost 6 bases, with 10 bases between them. Germline CDR1 is GTSNPN and CDR2 is SVGIG (reference sequence). CDR3 residues: CAWSAGRGEQYF. CDR3 nucleotides: TGTGCCTGGAGTGCAGGGCGTGGCGAGCAGTACTTC.

The genes are TRBV19 and TRBJ2-2; D not resolved. Germline V gene data show CDR1 as LNHDA and CDR2 as SQIVND (reference sequence). The CDR3 has 15 residues. Trimming pared 3 bases from V and 2 bases from J, leaving 10 bases between. Here the CDR3 DNA reads TGTGCCAGTAGTATTCTGGCTCCAAACACCGGGGAGCTGTTTTTT. The encoded protein is CASSILAPNTGELFF. The whole variable domain, remainder taken from reference TRBV19 and TRBJ2-2, is DGGITQSPKYLFRKEGQNVTLSCEQNLNHDAMYWYRQDPGQGLRLIYYSQIVNDFQKGDIAEGYSVSREKKESFPLTVTSAQKNPTAFYLCASSILAPNTGELFFGEGSRLTVL.